What follows are 30 T cell receptor beta chains derived from one specimen sequenced in a study of tumor-infiltrating lymphocytes in primary liver carcinoma. Total RNA (around 500 ng) served as template for TCR beta cDNA synthesis primed by a constant-region primer. Sequencing libraries for TCR beta derived from three nested multiplex PCR rounds that used slightly modified ARM-PCR. The first two PCR rounds used TRBV1-TRBV30 forward primers with a C-beta reverse primer, about 10 cycles each. TCRdb ran MiXCR on the multiplex PCR reads and lists one entry per CDR3 protein. This table holds 90,000 to 150,000 distinct CDR3 sequences, less than 75% found once. Scientists recovered RNA and DNA together from around 18-30 mg of unsorted bulk tissue. The material sequenced was tumor-adjacent normal liver tissue. The source of these receptors is a woman aged 60 to 75 with primary liver carcinoma and hepatitis B virus infection.

A remark on this clonotype: This may be a read error, as it is one base from a much larger clone. Lacking the conserved final phenylalanine or tryptophan, this CDR3 likely reflects a read error. This chain uses TRBV7-3 with TRBJ1-1; D call uncertain. The CDR3 loop spans 12 amino acids. CDR1 SGHTA and CDR2 FQGTGA come from the germline V gene. V was shortened by 10 bases and J by 5 bases, with 14 bases between the two germline ends. CDR3 in amino acids: CATIIGRTEAFL. In nucleotides, the CDR3 is TGTGCCACCATAATAGGAAGGACTGAAGCTTTCTTA.

Of note for this clonotype: A read error is possible here, since a much larger clone lies one base away. The genes are TRBV28 and TRBJ2-2, with 9 bases matching TRBD2. CDR1 MDHEN and CDR2 SYDVKM come from the germline V gene. CDR3 length: 15 residues. This CDR3 is CASYQNLAGTGELLF. CDR3 nucleotide sequence: TGTGCCAGCTATCAGAACCTAGCGGGAACCGGGGAGCTGCTTTTT.

In the case of this clonotype: At one of its ends the junction is not consistent with the germline gene, which may arise from a read error. The CDR3 bases are TGTACCAGCAGTTCCACGAGGACTATCGGGAGGGATACGCAGTATTTT. Translation gives CTSSSTRTIGRDTQYF. This rearrangement joins TRBV28 to TRBJ2-3; 7 nucleotides match TRBD2. Germline V gives CDR1 MDHEN, CDR2 SYDVKM. This CDR3 spans 16 amino acids.

The table lists this clonotype with a count of one. This is likely a read error, given that the CDR3 carries no conserved phenylalanine or tryptophan at its end. The CDR3 spells CASMGLLLGDTQYY. The CDR3 bases are TGTGCCAGCATGGGACTATTACTTGGGGATACCCAGTACTAC. The chain employs TRBV6-1 and TRBJ2-5; TRBD2 matches 7 bases. Germline V gene data show CDR1 as MNHNS and CDR2 as SASEGT. CDR3 length equals 14 residues. J gave up 8 bases and V 7 bases, and 13 bases lay outside the gene matches.

Worth noting for this clonotype: An end of the junction does not agree with germline; a read error may underlie this. The chain joins TRBV5-1 to TRBJ2-7; TRBD1 is a possible D gene (6 bases). Germline V gene lookup returns CDR1 SGHRS and CDR2 YFSETQ. There are 14 residues in the CDR3. CDR3 sequence: CASSLSGQSLEQYF. The CDR3, as DNA: TGCGCCAGCAGCTTGTCAGGACAGAGTCTCGAGCAGTATTTC. The whole variable domain, filled in from reference TRBV5-1 and TRBJ2-7, reads KAGVTQTPRYLIKTRGQQVTLSCSPISGHRSVSWYQQTPGQGLQFLFEYFSETQRNKGNFPGRFSGRQFSNSRSEMNVSTLELGDSALYLCASSLSGQSLEQYFGPGTRLTVT.

Only a few counts were recorded for this clonotype. The junction departs from germline at one end; a sequencing error may be responsible. The chain combines TRBV7-7 with TRBJ2-7, with a tentative D call TRBD2 (5 bases). Germline lookup yields CDR1 SSHAT and CDR2 FNYEAQ (reference sequence). The CDR3 spans 14 residues. The CDR3 DNA is TGTGCTAGCAGCAACGGCCCGGAGGACTACGAGCAGTACTTC. This sequence encodes CASSNGPEDYEQYF.

A remark on this clonotype: No conserved phenylalanine or tryptophan is present at the end of the CDR3, so a read error is the likely explanation. The V call is TRBV12-3 or TRBV12-4, the J call TRBJ1-5; weak D call: TRBD1 (5 bases). The CDR3 contains 16 residues. V lost 4 bases and J 4 bases, leaving 17 bases between the germline ends. CDR3 loop: CASSSTGVGRNQPQHY. In nucleotides, the CDR3 is TGTGCCAGCAGTTCGACGGGGGTGGGACGGAATCAGCCCCAGCATTAT.

The sample holds one count of this clonotype. One junction end disagrees with the germline gene, perhaps due to a read error. The chain uses TRBV19 and TRBJ2-6; D might be TRBD1 (5 bases). The CDR3 is made up of 15 amino acids. Germline assignment: CDR1 LNHDA and CDR2 SQIVND (reference sequence). Written as DNA, the CDR3 is TGTGCCAGTAGTTTGGAGAACTCTGGGGCCAACGTCCTGGCTTTC. The encoded protein is CASSLENSGANVLAF.

There are many counts of this clonotype. The V and J genes are TRBV2 and TRBJ2-2, with D hard to call. This CDR3 has 12 amino acids. In germline, CDR1 is SNHLY, CDR2 FYNNEI. Trimming cost V 9 bases and J 3 bases, with 8 bases left between them. The CDR3 DNA follows: TGTGCCAGGGGGTTAGACACCGGGGAGCTGTTTTTT. It specifies CARGLDTGELFF.

A note on this clonotype: No conserved phenylalanine or tryptophan ends this CDR3, so it is likely a read error. The chain has TRBV12-3 or TRBV12-4 and TRBJ2-5; tentatively, D is TRBD1 (7 bases). The CDR3 runs 12 residues. For the CDR3, the DNA is TGTGCCAGCCGCAGGGGGGTGGAGACTCAGTACCTC. This encodes CASRRGVETQYL.

Comments on this clonotype: The CDR3 end shows no conserved phenylalanine or tryptophan, and so a read error is likely. The rearrangement joins TRBV29-1 to TRBJ2-5; D not resolved. Germline V gene sequence: CDR1 SQVTM, CDR2 ANQGSEA. Trimming took 7 bases from V and 4 from J, leaving 16 bases between them. The CDR3 is 13 residues long. The CDR3 region has the DNA TGCAGCGCACCTCTCCTTGGTAGAGAGACCCAGTACATC. Translated: CSAPLLGRETQYI.

Comments on this clonotype: The germline gene is not matched at one end of the junction; a read error may be the cause. V is TRBV6-1 and J is TRBJ2-7; D remains unclear. The CDR3 has 15 amino acids. CDR1 and CDR2 (germline): MNHNS, SASEGT. The CDR3 reads CASGDPHYSIYEQYF. Written as DNA, the CDR3 is TGTGCCAGCGGTGACCCTCACTACTCCATCTACGAGCAGTATTTC.

Comments on this clonotype: No conserved phenylalanine or tryptophan is present at the end of the CDR3, so a read error is the likely explanation. The gene calls are TRBV29-1 and TRBJ1-2; D perhaps matches TRBD1 (5 bases). Germline CDR1 and CDR2: SQVTM and ANQGSEA. This CDR3 has 13 amino acids. The V end was cut by 5 bases, the J end by 2 bases, with 12 bases between. The CDR3 loop is CSVWTGENYGYTS. CDR3 sequence (DNA): TGCAGCGTTTGGACGGGGGAGAACTATGGCTACACCTCC.

This clonotype appeared a single time. One end of the junction does not line up with germline, which may come from a read error. The chain has TRBV11-2 and TRBJ2-2; TRBD1 or TRBD2 may be the D gene (6 bases each). The CDR3 runs to 13 residues. The germline gives CDR1 SGHAT, CDR2 FQNNGV. This CDR3 is CTSSLRGAGELFF. CDR3 bases: TGTACCAGCAGTTTAAGGGGGGCCGGGGAGCTGTTTTTT.

About this clonotype itself: One end of the junction does not line up with germline, which may come from a read error. This chain connects TRBV7-9 to TRBJ2-3; 8 nucleotides match TRBD1. Germline lookup yields CDR1 SEHNR and CDR2 FQNEAQ (reference sequence). The CDR3 runs 15 residues. The CDR3 sequence: CANSDQGAGVDTQYF. Here the CDR3 DNA reads TGTGCCAACAGCGATCAGGGGGCTGGGGTAGATACGCAGTATTTT.

The rearrangement links TRBV9 to TRBJ2-5, with 8 bases lining up with TRBD2. V was pared by 3 bases and J by 5 bases, with 9 bases of the junction left unmatched. This CDR3 spans 15 amino acids. Germline loops: CDR1 SGDLS, CDR2 YYNGEE. The CDR3 sequence is CASSGIAGLGETQYF. DNA of the CDR3: TGTGCCAGCAGCGGTATAGCGGGACTTGGGGAGACCCAGTACTTC.

On this clonotype: The junction differs from germline at one of its ends, possibly a read error. V and J are TRBV28 and TRBJ2-7; a possible D gene is TRBD2 (6 bases). Germline values: CDR1 MDHEN, CDR2 SYDVKM. CDR3 length: 14 amino acids. The CDR3 sequence: CASSTGDSTHERYF. The CDR3 bases are TGTGCCAGCTCCACGGGAGACAGTACCCACGAGCGGTACTTC.

Concerning this clonotype: The missing conserved phenylalanine or tryptophan at the end of this CDR3 makes a read error likely. It is unclear where the CDR3 begins or ends on the DNA, so no DNA is shown, and the CDR3 is as TCRdb lists it. The chain couples TRBV11-2 to TRBJ2-2; the table assigns TRBD1, which was not confirmed against the DNA. Germline assignment: CDR1 SGHAT and CDR2 FQNNGV. Both ends counted, the CDR3 spans 18 residues. CDR3 residues: CVSSLVWGDPKDTGELFL.

This clonotype was recorded many times. The genes are TRBV6-6 and TRBJ1-6; D perhaps matches TRBD1 (5 bases). Germline lookup yields CDR1 MNHNY and CDR2 SVGAGI (reference sequence). The CDR3 runs to 15 residues. V lost 4 bases to trimming and J lost 5 bases, with 12 bases between them. This CDR3 is CASSSSRADNSPLHF. The CDR3 DNA sequence: TGTGCCAGCAGTTCCTCCAGGGCTGATAATTCACCCCTCCACTTT.

This clonotype was recorded many times. The chain recombines TRBV20-1 with TRBJ2-1, with TRBD1 matching over 8 bases. CDR1 DFQATT and CDR2 SNEGSKA come from the germline V gene (reference sequence). The V segment lost 6 bases and the J segment 6 bases; nucleotides outside the gene matches: 4. The CDR3 extends over 12 amino acids. This CDR3 is CSAKTGVNEQFF. CDR3 coding DNA: TGCAGTGCCAAGACAGGGGTCAATGAGCAGTTCTTC.

This clonotype was counted many times. The chain uses TRBV29-1 and TRBJ2-3; D remains ambiguous. This CDR3 comprises 13 residues. Trimming cost V 7 bases and J 0 bases, with 11 bases left between them. Germline CDR1 reads SQVTM; CDR2 reads ANQGSEA. CDR3 region: CSAGITSTDTQYF. The CDR3 DNA reads TGCAGCGCCGGAATCACGAGCACAGATACGCAGTATTTT.

On this clonotype: At one of its ends the junction is not consistent with the germline gene, which may arise from a read error. The chain employs TRBV28 and TRBJ2-1, with 10 nucleotides matching TRBD1. The germline V gene has CDR1 MDHEN and CDR2 SYDVKM. The CDR3 covers 17 residues. CDR3 amino acids: CTSRGTGARKVHNEQFF. CDR3 DNA: TGTACCAGCAGAGGGACAGGGGCCCGCAAAGTCCACAATGAGCAGTTCTTC.

On this clonotype itself: The missing conserved phenylalanine or tryptophan at the end of this CDR3 makes a read error likely. V gene TRBV11-2 combines with J gene TRBJ2-1; D call uncertain. Germline V CDR1 and CDR2: SGHAT, FQNNGV. This CDR3 spans 14 amino acids. The CDR3 region is CASSWQVPYNEQFL. The CDR3 region has the DNA TGTGCCAGCAGCTGGCAGGTCCCATACAACGAGCAGTTCCTC.

Concerning this clonotype itself: Compared with germline, one end of the junction differs, possibly owing to a read error. Written as DNA, the CDR3 is TGTGCCAGCACCGAGGGAAGGACCTCTAACTATGGCTACAGTTTC. As protein: CASTEGRTSNYGYSF. V gene TRBV6-5 combines with J gene TRBJ1-2, with unresolved D. Per germline, CDR1 MNHEY and CDR2 SVGAGI. The CDR3 sequence is 15 residues long.

This clonotype was observed many times. The gene calls are TRBV30 and TRBJ2-2; 7 bases match TRBD2. Looked up from germline, CDR1 is GTSNPN and CDR2 is SVGIG (reference sequence). Trimming took 4 bases from V and 5 from J; bases not matched to a gene: 7. CDR3 length: 14 amino acids. CDR3 sequence: CAWISGMGTGELFF. CDR3 sequence (DNA): TGTGCCTGGATAAGCGGGATGGGAACCGGGGAGCTGTTTTTT.

This clonotype was seen at least ten times. This sequence joins TRBV28 and TRBJ2-3; 11 bases map to TRBD2. This CDR3 is 15 amino acids long. Germline lookup yields CDR1 MDHEN and CDR2 SYDVKM. The J segment lost 4 bases and the V segment lost 2 bases, leaving 2 bases of the junction unmatched. The CDR3 protein is CASSLLAGGADTQYF. The CDR3 nucleotides read TGTGCCAGCAGTTTACTAGCGGGAGGCGCAGATACGCAGTATTTT.

This clonotype was seen once. The junction departs from the called germline gene at one end, perhaps through a read error. The CDR3 coding sequence is TGCGCCAGCAACTTAGGAGGTGCAGGGGACACCTGGGACCTGTTTTTT. It yields the protein CASNLGGAGDTWDLFF. This chain uses TRBV11-3 with TRBJ2-2, with TRBD1 as a possible D gene (6 bases). Per the germline V gene, CDR1 is SGHNT and CDR2 is YENEEA. The CDR3 consists of 16 residues.

This clonotype was seen just once. Given a much more abundant clone one base away, this may be a read error. The rearrangement uses TRBV28 and TRBJ2-5; 8 positions agree with TRBD2. Germline V gene data show CDR1 as MDHEN and CDR2 as SYDVKM. The CDR3 covers 16 residues. This chain's CDR3 is CASTPYGGGRGETQCF. For the CDR3, the DNA is TGTGCCAGCACCCCCTACGGGGGGGGGCGCGGGGAGACCCAGTGCTTC. The complete variable domain, with remaining parts taken from reference TRBV28 and TRBJ2-5, reads DVKVTQSSRYLVKRTGEKVFLECVQDMDHENMFWYRQDPGLGLRLIYFSYDVKMKEKGDIPEGYSVSREKKERFSLILESASTNQTSMYLCASTPYGGGRGETQCFGPGTRLLVL.

This clonotype was observed a few times. A clone one base away is much larger, so this may be a read error. The chain has TRBV29-1 and TRBJ2-7; the D gene is possibly TRBD2 (5 bases). CDR1 is SQVTM, CDR2 ANQGSEA, per germline. The germline V and J ends were trimmed by 4 bases and 2 bases, with 9 bases remaining between them. The CDR3 runs to 12 residues. The CDR3 protein is CSVVGVTYEQYF. In nucleotides, the CDR3 is TGCAGCGTTGTCGGGGTGACCTACGAGCAGTACTTC.

The rearrangement links TRBV11-1 to TRBJ2-2, with D perhaps TRBD1 or TRBD2 (5 bases each). Germline CDR1 and CDR2: SGHAT and FQDESV (reference sequence). V was clipped by 1 base and J by 0 bases, with 9 bases between them. The CDR3 sequence is 16 residues long. CDR3 sequence: CASSLVRGTNTGELFF. The CDR3 DNA reads as TGTGCCAGCAGCTTAGTGAGGGGTACGAACACCGGGGAGCTGTTTTTT. The entire variable domain, with the rest obtained from reference TRBV11-1 and TRBJ2-2, is as follows: EAEVAQSPRYKITEKSQAVAFWCDPISGHATLYWYRQILGQGPELLVQFQDESVVDDSQLPKDRFSAERLKGVDSTLKIQPAELGDSAMYLCASSLVRGTNTGELFFGEGSRLTVL.